This TCR beta chain was found in a study of blood T cell repertoires in COVID-19. Data came from immunoSEQ multiplex PCR; TCRdb stores just in-frame clones and leaves some out. The profile shows a few hundred thousand clones, about 90% of them singletons. Germline V lookup: CDR1 SGHAT, CDR2 FQNNGV. CDR3 length: 15 residues. The V end lost 1 base, the J end lost 1 base, and 9 bases lay between the germline ends. The V call is TRBV11-2, the J call TRBJ2-3, with a tentative D call TRBD2 (5 bases). Sequencing was performed on peripheral blood. The receptor's source is a woman in her fifties or sixties with COVID-19, enrolled during active disease. The CDR3 region is CASSLGGFRTDTQYF. Written as DNA, the CDR3 is TGTGCCAGCAGCTTAGGAGGGTTCCGCACAGATACGCAGTATTTT.